This T cell receptor (beta chain) stems from a study of T cells in Graves' hyperthyroidism and ophthalmopathy. General study findings and limits: A model using 13 V-J features told ophthalmopathy apart from stable hyperthyroidism. Blood also showed most of the thyroid clonotypes that were expanded above 0.001.

This clonotype has a handful of counts. Its antigen is unidentified. This CDR3 contains 16 residues. V was cut by 3 bases and J by 1 base, with 15 bases left in between. Amplified TCR beta CDR3 regions came from RNA transcripts. A first-round RT-PCR of the TCR CDR3 used the HTBI primer set. TCRdb passed the multiplex PCR reads through MiXCR, listing each CDR3 protein once. This table holds approximately 720,000 distinct CDR3 sequences, around 20% found once. Patients with uncontrolled infections, other autoimmune diseases, pregnancy or lactation were excluded. The source of the PBMCs was 10 ml of fresh peripheral blood.

The sequenced sample consisted of blood. This chain joins TRBV12-3 or TRBV12-4 and TRBJ2-5; D possibly matches TRBD1 or TRBD2 (5 bases each). The source of this sequence is a woman aged 50 to 60 with Graves' hyperthyroidism that later progressed to Graves' ophthalmopathy. In DNA form, the CDR3 reads TGTGCCAGCAGTTTGGAAGGGACGGAGATCCAAGAGACCCAGTACTTC. The encoded protein is CASSLEGTEIQETQYF.